This T cell receptor beta chain was profiled in a study of siplizumab effects on memory and regulatory T cells. Study results and limitations: Memory cells seemed less diverse than naive T cells, which also seemed major contributors to the alloresponse.

The CDR3 runs 12 residues. CDR1 is SNHLY and CDR2 is FYNNEI in the germline V gene. Trimming removed 6 bases at V and 7 bases at J, with 12 bases between. Measured with immunoSEQ multiplex PCR; TCRdb has only the in-frame clones, and not every one. The profile covers some 100,000 clones, with more than 95% appearing a single time and 0.025% to 0.035% taken by the ten largest. The study took a few donor pairs, and their unstimulated naive, memory, effector memory and TEMRA subsets were sequenced. To note about this clone: Its antigen is as yet unknown.

The sequence derives from a human donor in good health. Sequencing used naive CD4+ T cells sorted from blood. This chain connects TRBV2 to TRBJ1-1, with D perhaps matching TRBD1 (6 bases). As DNA, the CDR3 is TGTGCCAGCAGGAGGGGGTCCGGTGAAGCTTTCTTT. Protein product: CASRRGSGEAFF.